The present entry profiles one T cell receptor (beta chain) with its context. J was trimmed by 5 bases and V by 2 bases; bases with no gene match: 9. The CDR3 has 15 residues. CDR1 MNHEY and CDR2 SMNVEV come from the germline V gene (reference sequence). Original processing notes: Amplifying reference gene primers gave estimates of nucleated cell counts. Measured with immunoSEQ multiplex PCR; TCRdb has only the in-frame clones, and not every one. V, J and clone size were drawn from that table, and D and trimming were deduced from the DNA. The table shows tens of thousands of clones, with approximately 82% occurring only once. The sample is drawn from a study of blood T cell repertoires in COVID-19. Study information: Sources were T cells, B-cell-depleted T cells, or PBMCs; the material itself was cDNA or gDNA.

The receptor comes from a human donor in a cohort sampled during active COVID-19. This chain links TRBV27 with TRBJ2-7; 7 bases are shared with TRBD2. Sequencing was performed on peripheral blood. DNA for the CDR3: TGTGCCAGCAGTTTAACCCCCGGCGGGGGAAACGAGCAGTACTTC. Protein: CASSLTPGGGNEQYF.